A single T cell receptor beta chain is shown here with its context. The source of the sample is a study of cytomegalovirus exposure and HLA in healthy donors. V gave up 2 bases and J gave up 3 bases; unmatched junction bases: 1. The CDR3 is 15 amino acids. Germline loops: CDR1 LNHDA, CDR2 SQIVND (reference sequence). Primers: 60 Vbeta forward and 13 Jbeta reverse. The assay was immunoSEQ multiplex PCR, and TCRdb's table has in-frame clones only and misses some. Found here are approximately 50,000 clones; the top ten clones hold 17%. Sequencing was performed on PBMCs. This sequence originates from a male donor in good health and CMV-seronegative. The rearrangement uses TRBV19 and TRBJ2-3; 11 bases align to TRBD2. The CDR3 is CASSITSGGTDTQYF. CDR3 sequence (DNA): TGTGCCAGTAGTATAACTAGCGGGGGAACAGATACGCAGTATTTT.